These T cell receptor beta chains were read from a single sample in a study of cytomegalovirus exposure and HLA in healthy donors. Here immunoSEQ multiplex PCR was the method, and the copy in TCRdb shows in-frame clones only, minus some. Seen here are 120,000 or so clones, 80% observed once, and the top ten hold about 3.3%. Sequenced material: PBMCs. The receptor set was obtained from a male donor in good health and CMV-seronegative. Each CDR3 is given with its conserved first and last residue. A D gene is named only where the DNA matches it firmly. Clone size is given for some rows only: seen once, a few or many times, or a class if the clone is expanded.

TGTGCCAGCAGCGTAGATAGCGGGGTCTCCTACGAGCAGTACTTC	CASSVDSGVSYEQYF	TRBD2	TRBV9	TRBJ2-7	-
TGTGCCAGCAGCCACCAGCGGGGGAGCTCCTACGAGCAGTACTTC	CASSHQRGSSYEQYF	TRBD2	TRBV14	TRBJ2-7	few
TGTGCCAGCAGTTTATCCCTGGGGGGGACCTATGGCTACACCTTC	CASSLSLGGTYGYTF	-	TRBV28	TRBJ1-2	-
TGCGCCAGCAGCCACGGACAGATCAGCACAGATACGCAGTATTTT	CASSHGQISTDTQYF	-	TRBV4-1	TRBJ2-3	-
TGCGCCAGCAGATTGGGGGGACAGGGGGCCTACGAGCAGTACTTC	CASRLGGQGAYEQYF	TRBD1	TRBV5-1	TRBJ2-7	-
TGTGCCAGCAGCTTATGGACAGGGGCGAGATACGAGCAGTACTTC	CASSLWTGARYEQYF	TRBD1	TRBV5-8	TRBJ2-7	-
TGCGCCAGCAGCTTGGTCGGGACCGGGGAGCTGTTTTTT	CASSLVGTGELFF	-	TRBV5-1	TRBJ2-2	once
TGTGCCAGCAGCTTAACTGGCGGGAGTAGCACAGATACGCAGTATTTT	CASSLTGGSSTDTQYF	TRBD2	TRBV7-9	TRBJ2-3	-
TGTGCCAGCAGTTACTCGCCCAGGGGGCGAAATTCACCCCTCCACTTT	CASSYSPRGRNSPLHF	TRBD1	TRBV6-5	TRBJ1-6	-
TGTGCCAGCAGTCGGGACAGGGGCTACGAGCAGTACTTC	CASSRDRGYEQYF	TRBD1	TRBV6-5	TRBJ2-7	-
TGTGCCAGCACTAGCGGGAGTAGGGAGACCCAGTACTTC	CASTSGSRETQYF	TRBD2	TRBV27	TRBJ2-5	-
TGTGCCAGCAGCTTAGGAGAGGAAGCTTTCTTT	CASSLGEEAFF	-	TRBV7-9	TRBJ1-1	-
TGTGCCAGCTCGCCGGGGATCCTCACCGGGGAGCTGTTTTTT	CASSPGILTGELFF	-	TRBV7-3	TRBJ2-2	-
TGTGCCAGCAGCTTAGAGGGGGGGTCCACCTACGAGCAGTACTTC	CASSLEGGSTYEQYF	TRBD2	TRBV11-2	TRBJ2-7	once
TGTGCCAGCTCACCTTCGGGGAATCAGCCCCAGCATTTT	CASSPSGNQPQHF	-	TRBV18	TRBJ1-5	-
TGTGCCTGGAGTGTCTTACAGGGGTTGAACACTGAAGCTTTCTTT	CAWSVLQGLNTEAFF	TRBD1	TRBV30	TRBJ1-1	-
TGTGCCAGCAGCTTAGATCCAGGGCACTTAAACATTCAGTACTTC	CASSLDPGHLNIQYF	-	TRBV11-2	TRBJ2-4	-
TGCGCCAGCAGCCGCGGACAGGGGCGGAACACCGGGGAGCTGTTTTTT	CASSRGQGRNTGELFF	TRBD1	TRBV4-3	TRBJ2-2	-
TGTGCCAGCAGCTTACAGGGGGCGGACACCGGGGAGCTGTTTTTT	CASSLQGADTGELFF	TRBD1	TRBV5-4	TRBJ2-2	-
TGTGCCAGCAGCCCCATCCGGACAGGGGGCGGTCAGCCCCAGCATTTT	CASSPIRTGGGQPQHF	TRBD1	TRBV27	TRBJ1-5	-
TGTGCCAGCAGCTTATTTGGGCGGGCGATCAATGAGCAGTTCTTC	CASSLFGRAINEQFF	-	TRBV11-2	TRBJ2-1	-
TGTGCCAGCAGGAAACTAGCGAGCTCCTACGAGCAGTACTTC	CASRKLASSYEQYF	TRBD2	TRBV11-2	TRBJ2-7	once
TGTGCCAGCTCACCAGGGACAGAAGAGACCCAGTACTTC	CASSPGTEETQYF	TRBD1	TRBV18	TRBJ2-5	-
TGCGCCAGCAGCCAAGTTCGGGGTCCTAACACCGGGGAGCTGTTTTTT	CASSQVRGPNTGELFF	-	TRBV4-3	TRBJ2-2	-
TGTGCCAGCACCGATGACAGGGAACCCTACAATGAGCAGTTCTTC	CASTDDREPYNEQFF	-	TRBV21-1	TRBJ2-1	once
TGTGCCAGCAGCCAGACCCGGGATTCACAACCCCGGCGGGGGGAGCTGTTTTTT	CASSQTRDSQPRRGELFF	-	TRBV14	TRBJ2-2	few
TGTGCCAGCACCCCAGGGGACCCTAGCTCGGGCGAGCAGTACTTC	CASTPGDPSSGEQYF	-	TRBV25-1	TRBJ2-7	-
TGCGCCAGCAGCCAGGTACAGGGGGCGACCGGGGAGCTGTTTTTT	CASSQVQGATGELFF	TRBD1	TRBV4-1	TRBJ2-2	-
TGCGCCAGCAGCCAAGTAAACGGGGGAAGAGTTCAGTACTTC	CASSQVNGGRVQYF	-	TRBV4-1	TRBJ2-4	-
TGTGCCAGCCCCGGGCGGGGGACTGAAGCTTTCTTT	CASPGRGTEAFF	-	TRBV11-2	TRBJ1-1	few
TGTGCCAGTAGTCCCCGGCTAGCGGATACGCAGTATTTT	CASSPRLADTQYF	-	TRBV19	TRBJ2-3	-
TGTGCCAGCAGCCAAGTCCGAGGGCCCGAGCAGTACTTC	CASSQVRGPEQYF	-	TRBV4-2	TRBJ2-7	-
TGTGCCAGCAGTAGCCTAGGCAATGAGCAGTTCTTC	CASSSLGNEQFF	-	TRBV6-1	TRBJ2-1	-
TGTGCCAGCAGCAAAGTGAGGACTTACGAGCAGTACTTC	CASSKVRTYEQYF	-	TRBV21-1	TRBJ2-7	few
TGCGCCAGCAGCTCGCACGGAATCACAGGGGGCACTGAAGCTTTCTTT	CASSSHGITGGTEAFF	TRBD1	TRBV4-1	TRBJ1-1	-
TGCGCCAGCAGTCCGGGACAGGGTACAACCGGGGAGCTGTTTTTT	CASSPGQGTTGELFF	TRBD1	TRBV10-1	TRBJ2-2	-
TGTTCCAGCAGCCCAGGTGGTGGCTCCTACGAGCAGTACTTC	CSSSPGGGSYEQYF	-	TRBV7-9	TRBJ2-7	-
TGTGCCAGTAGTAGCCGGGACAGGGGGAGCGGAAACACCATATATTTT	CASSSRDRGSGNTIYF	TRBD1	TRBV19	TRBJ1-3	few
TGTGCCAGCATGAGGACAGGGATTTACTATGGCTACACCTTC	CASMRTGIYYGYTF	TRBD1	TRBV28	TRBJ1-2	-
TGTGCCAGCAGGATGACAGCCTATAATTCACCCCTCCACTTT	CASRMTAYNSPLHF	-	TRBV6-5	TRBJ1-6	-
TGTGCCAGCAGCGAGGGACTGAACTCTGGAAACACCATATATTTT	CASSEGLNSGNTIYF	-	TRBV11-2	TRBJ1-3	-
TGCAGCGTTGAAGGACAGGCCGGGGCTTCCTATGGCTACACCTTC	CSVEGQAGASYGYTF	-	TRBV29-1	TRBJ1-2	-
TGTGCCAGCTCACCATCGAGGGCCACAGATACGCAGTATTTT	CASSPSRATDTQYF	-	TRBV18	TRBJ2-3	-
TGTGCCAGTAGTAAGGGACAGGGATGGATCGTGGAGACCCAGTACTTC	CASSKGQGWIVETQYF	TRBD1	TRBV19	TRBJ2-5	-
TGTGCCTGGAGTGTATTGGTCGGGGGCGGGGAGCTGTTTTTT	CAWSVLVGGGELFF	-	TRBV30	TRBJ2-2	-